Listed below are T cell receptor beta chains from one sample, sequenced in a study of blood T cell repertoires in COVID-19. The table came from immunoSEQ multiplex PCR; TCRdb's copy has only in-frame clones and leaves some out. The repertoire holds 70,000 to 80,000 clones, approximately 80% seen once, with approximately 12% in the top ten. The source material was peripheral blood. The source of these receptors is a human donor in a cohort sampled during active COVID-19. Each CDR3 is given with its conserved first and last residue. The D gene is left open where the match is weak. Only part of the rows carry a size: once, few, many, or a class if the clone is expanded.

CDR3 DNA: TGTGCCAGCAGCTACTCTCAGGGGGGCTTTACAGATACGCAGTATTTT
CDR3 protein: CASSYSQGGFTDTQYF
J gene: TRBJ2-3
CDR3 length: 16
V gene: TRBV28
D gene: .
clone size: .

CDR3 DNA: TGTGCCACCAGTGATCCCTCCGGGCTACTAGCGGGCACAGATACGCAGTATTTT
CDR3 protein: CATSDPSGLLAGTDTQYF
J gene: TRBJ2-3
CDR3 length: 18
V gene: TRBV24-1
D gene: TRBD2
clone size: .

CDR3 DNA: TGTGCCAGCAGTCCCCGGGACAGGGTCAGCAATGAGCAGTTCTTC
CDR3 protein: CASSPRDRVSNEQFF
J gene: TRBJ2-1
CDR3 length: 15
V gene: TRBV27
D gene: TRBD1
clone size: once

CDR3 DNA: TGTGCCAGCAGCCCCCAACCTGGACAGGGCGGGGGCTACACCTTC
CDR3 protein: CASSPQPGQGGGYTF
J gene: TRBJ1-2
CDR3 length: 15
V gene: TRBV3-1/TRBV3-2
D gene: TRBD1
clone size: .

CDR3 DNA: TGTGCCAGCAGCCCCCTCCGGAGGGCTAGCGGGTCGCGGGAGACCCAGTACTTC
CDR3 protein: CASSPLRRASGSRETQYF
J gene: TRBJ2-5
CDR3 length: 18
V gene: TRBV3-1/TRBV3-2
D gene: TRBD2
clone size: few

CDR3 DNA: TGTGCCAGCAGCTTAAAAGCGGGAGGGGGCAATGAGCAGTTCTTC
CDR3 protein: CASSLKAGGGNEQFF
J gene: TRBJ2-1
CDR3 length: 15
V gene: TRBV7-6
D gene: TRBD2
clone size: .

CDR3 DNA: TGTGCCAGCATACAAGGGGGGGCTCGGGCAGATACGCAGTATTTT
CDR3 protein: CASIQGGARADTQYF
J gene: TRBJ2-3
CDR3 length: 15
V gene: TRBV7-2
D gene: .
clone size: .

CDR3 DNA: TGTGCCAGCAGTGTGGGGGCATACGGCAATCAGCCCCAGCATTTT
CDR3 protein: CASSVGAYGNQPQHF
J gene: TRBJ1-5
CDR3 length: 15
V gene: TRBV2
D gene: .
clone size: .

CDR3 DNA: TGTGCCAGCCGGACAGGGGGTATATATGGCTACACCTTC
CDR3 protein: CASRTGGIYGYTF
J gene: TRBJ1-2
CDR3 length: 13
V gene: TRBV2
D gene: TRBD1
clone size: .

CDR3 DNA: TGTGCCAGCAGTTACGGGACAGGGGTGGATACGCAGTATTTT
CDR3 protein: CASSYGTGVDTQYF
J gene: TRBJ2-3
CDR3 length: 14
V gene: TRBV6-6
D gene: TRBD1
clone size: .

CDR3 DNA: TGCGCCAGCAGCCAAGTTGGCAGCTCCTACGAGCAGTACTTC
CDR3 protein: CASSQVGSSYEQYF
J gene: TRBJ2-7
CDR3 length: 14
V gene: TRBV4-3
D gene: .
clone size: .

CDR3 DNA: TGTGCCTGGAGTGTTGACAGGGACCAGCCCCAGCATTTT
CDR3 protein: CAWSVDRDQPQHF
J gene: TRBJ1-5
CDR3 length: 13
V gene: TRBV30
D gene: TRBD1
clone size: .

CDR3 DNA: TGCGCCAGCGACAGGACAGGGATGAACACTGAAGCTTTCTTT
CDR3 protein: CASDRTGMNTEAFF
J gene: TRBJ1-1
CDR3 length: 14
V gene: TRBV5-1
D gene: TRBD1
clone size: few

CDR3 DNA: TGCGCCAGCAGCGAGGGACAGGGGCCGCAGTTCTTC
CDR3 protein: CASSEGQGPQFF
J gene: TRBJ2-1
CDR3 length: 12
V gene: TRBV5-1
D gene: TRBD1
clone size: .

CDR3 DNA: TGTGCCAGCAGCCCTCCCGGGAGCTCTGGAAACACCATATATTTT
CDR3 protein: CASSPPGSSGNTIYF
J gene: TRBJ1-3
CDR3 length: 15
V gene: TRBV7-2
D gene: .
clone size: .

CDR3 DNA: TGTGCCAGCAGCCCCCCGGGACAGGGCGCCCTGAGGGGCACTGAAGCTTTCTTT
CDR3 protein: CASSPPGQGALRGTEAFF
J gene: TRBJ1-1
CDR3 length: 18
V gene: TRBV5-6
D gene: TRBD1
clone size: few

CDR3 DNA: TGTGCCAGCAGCCGAGGGGGACGTGACACCGGGGAGCTGTTTTTT
CDR3 protein: CASSRGGRDTGELFF
J gene: TRBJ2-2
CDR3 length: 15
V gene: TRBV2
D gene: .
clone size: many

CDR3 DNA: TGTGCCTGGGCTGGGGGGGAAAAACTGTTTTTT
CDR3 protein: CAWAGGEKLFF
J gene: TRBJ1-4
CDR3 length: 11
V gene: TRBV30
D gene: .
clone size: .

CDR3 DNA: TGTGCCAGCAGTCATGGACTAGCGGGGGGTAGAGATACGCAGTATTTT
CDR3 protein: CASSHGLAGGRDTQYF
J gene: TRBJ2-3
CDR3 length: 16
V gene: TRBV7-9
D gene: TRBD2
clone size: .

CDR3 DNA: TGTGCCAGCAGCTCTCAGGCGGGGCATTCCTACGAGCAGTACTTC
CDR3 protein: CASSSQAGHSYEQYF
J gene: TRBJ2-7
CDR3 length: 15
V gene: TRBV7-2
D gene: .
clone size: .

CDR3 DNA: TGTGCCACCTCCCAGGGATTAGCAACTAATGAAAAACTGTTTTTT
CDR3 protein: CATSQGLATNEKLFF
J gene: TRBJ1-4
CDR3 length: 15
V gene: TRBV24-1
D gene: .
clone size: once

CDR3 DNA: TGTGCCAGCTTACAGCGGGGTCTGAGAGAGACCCAGTACTTC
CDR3 protein: CASLQRGLRETQYF
J gene: TRBJ2-5
CDR3 length: 14
V gene: TRBV18
D gene: TRBD2
clone size: .

CDR3 DNA: TGTGCCAGTAGCCCGACAGGGGGTGGCTACACCTTC
CDR3 protein: CASSPTGGGYTF
J gene: TRBJ1-2
CDR3 length: 12
V gene: TRBV19
D gene: TRBD1
clone size: few

CDR3 DNA: TGTGCCAGCAGCTCACTCCGCGGCGCGCAGTATTTT
CDR3 protein: CASSSLRGAQYF
J gene: TRBJ2-3
CDR3 length: 12
V gene: TRBV7-2
D gene: .
clone size: .

CDR3 DNA: TGTGCCAGCTCACGGGACACCTATCAGCCCCAGCATTTT
CDR3 protein: CASSRDTYQPQHF
J gene: TRBJ1-5
CDR3 length: 13
V gene: TRBV18
D gene: .
clone size: .

CDR3 DNA: TGTGCCAGCAGTCCAGCGGGGACTAGCGGCACAGATACGCAGTATTTT
CDR3 protein: CASSPAGTSGTDTQYF
J gene: TRBJ2-3
CDR3 length: 16
V gene: TRBV6-6
D gene: TRBD2
clone size: .

CDR3 DNA: TGTGCCAGGGAGGGAGGGTCCGACTATGGCTACACCTTC
CDR3 protein: CAREGGSDYGYTF
J gene: TRBJ1-2
CDR3 length: 13
V gene: TRBV19
D gene: .
clone size: few

CDR3 DNA: TGTGCCAGCAGCCCCTCGGGGCGGGGGAGCACCGGGGAGCTGTTTTTT
CDR3 protein: CASSPSGRGSTGELFF
J gene: TRBJ2-2
CDR3 length: 16
V gene: TRBV28
D gene: TRBD2
clone size: few

CDR3 DNA: TGTGCCACAAGGGGGCAGTACTTC
CDR3 protein: CATRGQYF
J gene: TRBJ2-7
CDR3 length: 8
V gene: TRBV6-4
D gene: .
clone size: once

CDR3 DNA: TGTGCCAGCAGCTCGTACGGACTCCCAAAACACTCCTACGAGCAGTACTTC
CDR3 protein: CASSSYGLPKHSYEQYF
J gene: TRBJ2-7
CDR3 length: 17
V gene: TRBV5-5
D gene: .
clone size: once

CDR3 DNA: TGTGCCAGCAGCCCGGGGAGTAACTATGGCTACACCTTC
CDR3 protein: CASSPGSNYGYTF
J gene: TRBJ1-2
CDR3 length: 13
V gene: TRBV7-9
D gene: .
clone size: .

CDR3 DNA: TGTGCCAGCAGCTTGGGACTCGGCTCCTACAATGAGCAGTTCTTC
CDR3 protein: CASSLGLGSYNEQFF
J gene: TRBJ2-1
CDR3 length: 15
V gene: TRBV5-6
D gene: .
clone size: .

CDR3 DNA: TGTGCCAGCAGTCCCCGGGACAGGGGAATGAACATTCAGTACTTC
CDR3 protein: CASSPRDRGMNIQYF
J gene: TRBJ2-4
CDR3 length: 15
V gene: TRBV6-5
D gene: TRBD1
clone size: .

CDR3 DNA: TGTGCCAGCAGCCCGATGACAGGAACCTCCTCCGGGGAGCTGTTTTTT
CDR3 protein: CASSPMTGTSSGELFF
J gene: TRBJ2-2
CDR3 length: 16
V gene: TRBV7-6
D gene: .
clone size: .

CDR3 DNA: TGTGCCAGCAGCACCTTAGCGGGAGCAGGGGAGCAGTTCTTC
CDR3 protein: CASSTLAGAGEQFF
J gene: TRBJ2-1
CDR3 length: 14
V gene: TRBV9
D gene: TRBD2
clone size: .

CDR3 DNA: TGTGCCAGCAGTCGACAGGAGGTGGGATATGGCTACACCTTC
CDR3 protein: CASSRQEVGYGYTF
J gene: TRBJ1-2
CDR3 length: 14
V gene: TRBV14
D gene: .
clone size: .

CDR3 DNA: TGTGCCAGCTCCCCCGAGTCTAGCGGGGCGCTCGAGCAGTACTTC
CDR3 protein: CASSPESSGALEQYF
J gene: TRBJ2-7
CDR3 length: 15
V gene: TRBV18
D gene: TRBD2
clone size: .

CDR3 DNA: TGTGCCAGCAGCCTTCTCGGGGGAGGGACTTCGAATGAGCAGTTCTTC
CDR3 protein: CASSLLGGGTSNEQFF
J gene: TRBJ2-1
CDR3 length: 16
V gene: TRBV9
D gene: TRBD2
clone size: .

CDR3 DNA: TGTGCCAGCAGCTTTGGCGAGGGCAGCAATCAGCCCCAGCATTTT
CDR3 protein: CASSFGEGSNQPQHF
J gene: TRBJ1-5
CDR3 length: 15
V gene: TRBV5-4
D gene: .
clone size: .